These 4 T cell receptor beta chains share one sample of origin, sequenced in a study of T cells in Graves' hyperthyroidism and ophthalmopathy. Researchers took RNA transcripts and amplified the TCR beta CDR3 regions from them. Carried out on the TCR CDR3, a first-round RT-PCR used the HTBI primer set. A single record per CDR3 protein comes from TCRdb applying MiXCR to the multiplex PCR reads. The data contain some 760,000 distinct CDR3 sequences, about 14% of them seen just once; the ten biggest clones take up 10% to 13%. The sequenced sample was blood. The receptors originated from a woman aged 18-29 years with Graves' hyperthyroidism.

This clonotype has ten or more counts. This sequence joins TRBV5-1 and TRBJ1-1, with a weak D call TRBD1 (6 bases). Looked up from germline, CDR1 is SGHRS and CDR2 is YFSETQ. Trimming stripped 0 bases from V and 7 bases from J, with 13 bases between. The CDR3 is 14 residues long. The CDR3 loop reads CASSLAVTGSEAFF. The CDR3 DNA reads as TGCGCCAGCAGCTTGGCCGTCACAGGGAGTGAAGCTTTCTTT.

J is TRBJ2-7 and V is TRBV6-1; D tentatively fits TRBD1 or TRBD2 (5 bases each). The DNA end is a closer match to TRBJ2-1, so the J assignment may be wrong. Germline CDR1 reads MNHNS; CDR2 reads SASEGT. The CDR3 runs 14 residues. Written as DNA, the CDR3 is TGTGCCGGTTTTAGAGGCAGGGACCCCTACGAGCAGTTCTTC. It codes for CAGFRGRDPYEQFF.

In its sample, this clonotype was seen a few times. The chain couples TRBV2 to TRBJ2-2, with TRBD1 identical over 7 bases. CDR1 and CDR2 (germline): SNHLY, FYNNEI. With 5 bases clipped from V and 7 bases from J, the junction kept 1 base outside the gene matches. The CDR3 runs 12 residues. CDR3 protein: CASSTGVGELFF. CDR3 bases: TGTGCCAGCAGTACAGGGGTCGGGGAGCTGTTTTTT.

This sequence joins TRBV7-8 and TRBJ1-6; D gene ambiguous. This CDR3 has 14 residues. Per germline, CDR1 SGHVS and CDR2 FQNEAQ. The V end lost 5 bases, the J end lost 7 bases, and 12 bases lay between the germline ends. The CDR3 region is CASSPSGGNSPLHF. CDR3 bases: TGTGCCAGCAGCCCCTCTGGCGGCAATTCACCCCTCCACTTT.